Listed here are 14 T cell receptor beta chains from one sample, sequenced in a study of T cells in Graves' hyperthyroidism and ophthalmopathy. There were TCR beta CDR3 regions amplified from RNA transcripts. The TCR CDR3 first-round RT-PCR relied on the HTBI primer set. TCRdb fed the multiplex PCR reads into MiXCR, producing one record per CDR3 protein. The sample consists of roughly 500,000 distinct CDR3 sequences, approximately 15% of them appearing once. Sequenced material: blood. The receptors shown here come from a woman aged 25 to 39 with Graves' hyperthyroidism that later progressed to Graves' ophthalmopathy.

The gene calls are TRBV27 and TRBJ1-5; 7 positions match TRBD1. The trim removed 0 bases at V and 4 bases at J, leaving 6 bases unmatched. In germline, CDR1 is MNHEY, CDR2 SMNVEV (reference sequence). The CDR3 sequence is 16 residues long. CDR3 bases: TGTGCCAGCAGTTTATCGTTGGACAGGCCGAATCAGCCCCAGCATTTT. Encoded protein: CASSLSLDRPNQPQHF.

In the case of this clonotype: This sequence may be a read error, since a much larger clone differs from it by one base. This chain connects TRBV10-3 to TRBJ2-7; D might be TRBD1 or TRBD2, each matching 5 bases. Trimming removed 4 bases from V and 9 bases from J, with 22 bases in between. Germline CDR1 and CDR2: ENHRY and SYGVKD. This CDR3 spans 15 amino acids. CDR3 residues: CAISGREGPVSGQYF. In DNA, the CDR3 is TGTGCCATCAGTGGCAGGGAAGGGCCCGTGAGCGGGCAGTACTTC.

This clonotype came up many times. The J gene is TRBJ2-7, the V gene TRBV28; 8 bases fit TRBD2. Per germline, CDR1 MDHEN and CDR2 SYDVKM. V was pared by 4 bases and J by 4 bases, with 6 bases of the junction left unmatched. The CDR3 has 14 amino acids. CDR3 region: CASSWGSGEYEQYF. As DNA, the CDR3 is TGTGCCAGCAGTTGGGGTAGCGGGGAATACGAGCAGTACTTC.

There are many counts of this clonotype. The CDR3 loop reads CASSPDRGGYTF. CDR3 in DNA: TGTGCCAGCAGCCCGGACAGGGGAGGCTACACCTTC. The rearrangement joins TRBV12-3 or TRBV12-4 to TRBJ1-2; TRBD1 aligns across 9 bases. This CDR3 is 12 amino acids long. After removal of 6 bases from V and 8 bases from J, the junction contained 4 bases not matched to a gene.

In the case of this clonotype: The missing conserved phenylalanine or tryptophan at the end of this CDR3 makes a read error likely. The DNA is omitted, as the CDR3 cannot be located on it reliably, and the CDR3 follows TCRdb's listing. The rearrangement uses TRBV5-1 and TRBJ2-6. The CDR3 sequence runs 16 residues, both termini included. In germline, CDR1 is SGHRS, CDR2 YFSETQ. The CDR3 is CASGGGETPGANVRTV.

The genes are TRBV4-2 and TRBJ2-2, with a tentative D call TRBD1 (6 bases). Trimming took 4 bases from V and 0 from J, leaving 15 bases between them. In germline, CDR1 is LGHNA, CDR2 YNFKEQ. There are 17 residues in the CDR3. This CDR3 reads CASSPRRGFSNTGELFF. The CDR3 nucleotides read TGTGCCAGCAGCCCGCGCAGGGGATTTTCGAACACCGGGGAGCTGTTTTTT.

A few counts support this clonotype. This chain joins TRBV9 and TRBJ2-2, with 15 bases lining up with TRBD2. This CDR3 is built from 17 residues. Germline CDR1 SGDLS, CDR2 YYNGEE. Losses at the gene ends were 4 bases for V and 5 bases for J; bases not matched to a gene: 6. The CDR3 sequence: CASSPAGLAGGTGELFF. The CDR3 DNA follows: TGTGCCAGCAGCCCTGCGGGACTAGCGGGAGGAACCGGGGAGCTGTTTTTT.

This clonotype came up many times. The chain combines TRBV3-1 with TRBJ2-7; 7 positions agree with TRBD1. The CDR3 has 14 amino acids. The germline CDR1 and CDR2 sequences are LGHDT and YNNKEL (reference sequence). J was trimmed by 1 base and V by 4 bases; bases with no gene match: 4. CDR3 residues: CASSLMTGSYEQYF. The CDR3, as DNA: TGTGCCAGCAGCCTAATGACAGGGTCCTACGAGCAGTACTTC.

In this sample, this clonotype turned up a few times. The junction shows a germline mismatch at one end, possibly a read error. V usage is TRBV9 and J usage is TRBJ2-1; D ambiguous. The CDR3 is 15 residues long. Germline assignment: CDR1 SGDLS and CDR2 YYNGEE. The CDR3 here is CAGSVGPRVYNEQFF. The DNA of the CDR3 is TGTGCCGGCAGCGTAGGTCCCCGGGTATACAATGAGCAGTTCTTC.

The CDR3 sequence is CAISESVEETQYF. The DNA for the CDR3 is TGTGCCATCAGTGAGTCAGTGGAAGAGACCCAGTACTTC. The V gene is TRBV10-3, the J gene TRBJ2-5; no clear D. From germline, CDR1 is ENHRY and CDR2 SYGVKD. The germline V and J ends were trimmed by 0 bases and 3 bases, with 5 bases remaining between them. This CDR3 is 13 amino acids long.

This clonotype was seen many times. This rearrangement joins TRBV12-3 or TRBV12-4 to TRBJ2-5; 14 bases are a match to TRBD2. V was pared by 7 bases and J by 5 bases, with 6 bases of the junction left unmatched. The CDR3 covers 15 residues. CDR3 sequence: CASIQGLAGAETQYF. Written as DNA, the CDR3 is TGTGCCAGCATCCAGGGACTAGCGGGAGCGGAGACCCAGTACTTC.

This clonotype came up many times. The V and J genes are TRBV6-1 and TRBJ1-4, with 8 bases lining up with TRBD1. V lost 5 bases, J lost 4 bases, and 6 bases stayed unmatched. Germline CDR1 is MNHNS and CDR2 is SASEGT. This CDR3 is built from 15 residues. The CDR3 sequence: CASSPTGQVNEKLFF. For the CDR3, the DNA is TGTGCCAGCAGTCCGACGGGACAGGTTAATGAAAAACTGTTTTTT.

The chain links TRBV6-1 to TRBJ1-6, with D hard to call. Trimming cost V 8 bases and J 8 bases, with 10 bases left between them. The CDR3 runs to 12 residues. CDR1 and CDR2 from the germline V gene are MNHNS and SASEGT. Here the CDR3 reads CASSQRYSPLHF. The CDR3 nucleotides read TGTGCCAGCTCCCAGCGGTATTCACCCCTCCACTTT.

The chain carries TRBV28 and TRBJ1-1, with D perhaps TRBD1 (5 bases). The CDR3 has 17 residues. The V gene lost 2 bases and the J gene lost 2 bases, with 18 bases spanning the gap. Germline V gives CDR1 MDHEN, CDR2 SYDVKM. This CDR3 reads CASSLPQGGVGNTEAFF. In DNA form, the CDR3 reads TGTGCCAGCAGTTTACCGCAGGGTGGAGTGGGTAACACTGAAGCTTTCTTT.